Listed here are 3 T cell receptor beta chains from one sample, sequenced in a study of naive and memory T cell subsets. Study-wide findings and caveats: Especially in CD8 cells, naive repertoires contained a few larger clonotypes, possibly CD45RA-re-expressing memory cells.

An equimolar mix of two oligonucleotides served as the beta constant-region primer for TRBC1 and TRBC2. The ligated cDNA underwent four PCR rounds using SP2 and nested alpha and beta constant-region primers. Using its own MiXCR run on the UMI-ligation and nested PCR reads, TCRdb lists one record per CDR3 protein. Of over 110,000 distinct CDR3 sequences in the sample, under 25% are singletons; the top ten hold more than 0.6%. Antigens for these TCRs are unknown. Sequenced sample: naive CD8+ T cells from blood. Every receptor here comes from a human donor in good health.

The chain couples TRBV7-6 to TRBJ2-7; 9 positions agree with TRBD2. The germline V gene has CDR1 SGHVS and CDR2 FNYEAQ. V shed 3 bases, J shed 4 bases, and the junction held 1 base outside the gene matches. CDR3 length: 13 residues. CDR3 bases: TGTGCCAGCAGCTTCACTAGCGGGTACGAGCAGTACTTC. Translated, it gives CASSFTSGYEQYF.

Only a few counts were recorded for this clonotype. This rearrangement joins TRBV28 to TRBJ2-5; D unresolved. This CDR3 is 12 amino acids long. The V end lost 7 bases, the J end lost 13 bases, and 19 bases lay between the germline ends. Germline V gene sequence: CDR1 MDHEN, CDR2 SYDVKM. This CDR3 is CASNPSLGARYF. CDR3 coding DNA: TGTGCCAGCAACCCTTCCTTGGGCGCCAGGTACTTC.

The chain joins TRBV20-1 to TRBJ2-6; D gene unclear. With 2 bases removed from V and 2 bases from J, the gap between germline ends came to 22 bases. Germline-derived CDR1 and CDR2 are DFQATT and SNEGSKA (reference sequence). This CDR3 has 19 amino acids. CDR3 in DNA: TGCAGTGCTAGACCCGAGGCAGGACCCACTGCTCCTGGGGCCAACGTCCTGACTTTC. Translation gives CSARPEAGPTAPGANVLTF.